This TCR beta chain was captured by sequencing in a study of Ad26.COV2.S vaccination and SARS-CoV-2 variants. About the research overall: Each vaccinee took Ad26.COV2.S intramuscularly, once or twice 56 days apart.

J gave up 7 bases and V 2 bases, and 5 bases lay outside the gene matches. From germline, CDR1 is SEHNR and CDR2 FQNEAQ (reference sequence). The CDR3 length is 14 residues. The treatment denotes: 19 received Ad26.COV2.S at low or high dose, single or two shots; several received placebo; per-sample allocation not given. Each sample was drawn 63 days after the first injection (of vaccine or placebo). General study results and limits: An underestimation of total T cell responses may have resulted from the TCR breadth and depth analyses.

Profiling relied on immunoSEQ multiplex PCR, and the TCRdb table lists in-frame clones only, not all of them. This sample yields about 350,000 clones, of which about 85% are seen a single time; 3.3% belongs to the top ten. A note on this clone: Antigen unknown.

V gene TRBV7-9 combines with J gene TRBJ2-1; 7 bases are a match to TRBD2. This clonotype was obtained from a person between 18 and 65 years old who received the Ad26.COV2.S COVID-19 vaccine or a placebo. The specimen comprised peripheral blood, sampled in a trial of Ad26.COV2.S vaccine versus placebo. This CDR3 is CASSLLAEINEQFF. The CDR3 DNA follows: TGTGCCAGCAGCTTACTAGCGGAAATTAATGAGCAGTTCTTC.